This T cell receptor beta chain emerged from a study of technical replicates of blood from several donors. Assay used: immunoSEQ multiplex PCR; TCRdb lists only in-frame clones, some missing. The sample has some 98,000 clones; nearly 97% are singletons. This CDR3 is built from 14 residues. Trimming removed 0 bases at V and 1 base at J, with 5 bases between. Germline V gene lookup returns CDR1 MNHEY and CDR2 SMNVEV (reference sequence). The receptor was derived from a human donor in good health. This chain uses TRBV27 with TRBJ2-3; D ambiguous. The sequenced sample consisted of T cells isolated from PBMCs. CDR3 DNA: TGTGCCAGCAGTTTATCCGCGGGCACAGATACGCAGTATTTT. Encoded protein: CASSLSAGTDTQYF.